This entry features one T cell receptor (beta chain) sequence. Its specificity is unknown. These data come from a study of graft-versus-host responses after intestinal transplantation. Overall study results and limits: Early post-transplant falls in HvG clones accompanied the peak levels of circulating GvH clones.

Only in-frame clones appear in the TCRdb table, and some are missing; sequencing was by immunoSEQ multiplex PCR. The table includes fewer than 130,000 clones, about 94% detected once. CDR3 length: 15 amino acids. The germline CDR1 and CDR2 sequences are MNHNY and SVGAGI (reference sequence). With 5 bases removed from V and 6 bases from J, the gap between germline ends came to 20 bases. This clonotype was obtained from a human donor who received an intestinal transplant. This chain links TRBV6-6 with TRBJ2-7; D uncertain. The specimen was unstimulated CD8+ T cells sorted from spleen or lymph node cells, collected before intestinal transplant. This CDR3 reads CASSTTTYFALEQYF. For the CDR3, the DNA is TGTGCCAGCAGTACCACCACGTATTTCGCTCTCGAGCAGTACTTC.